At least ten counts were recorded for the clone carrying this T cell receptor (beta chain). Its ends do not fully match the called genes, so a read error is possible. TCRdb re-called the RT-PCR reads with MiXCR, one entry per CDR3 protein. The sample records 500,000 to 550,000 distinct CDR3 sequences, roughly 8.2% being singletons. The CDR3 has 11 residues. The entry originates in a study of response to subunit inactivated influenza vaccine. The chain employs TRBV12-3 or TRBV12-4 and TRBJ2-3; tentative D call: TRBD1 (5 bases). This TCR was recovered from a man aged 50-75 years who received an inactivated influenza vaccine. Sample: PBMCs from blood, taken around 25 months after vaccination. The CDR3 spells CASSLAQDQGF. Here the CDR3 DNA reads TGTGCCAGCAGTTTAGCGCAAGACCAGGGTTTT.